This T cell receptor beta chain appears in the sequencing data of a study of T-cell reconstitution after alpha-beta-depleted transplantation in children. Whole-study findings and limits: Reportedly, only several hundred clones from non-depleted graft cells drove alpha-beta T-cell counts at about two months. Surviving recipient T cells and thymic progenitors underlay high day-60 TCRbeta diversity in some patients. Once a year had passed after transplant, T-cell counts and diversity came mostly from newly produced T cells.

V was shortened by 0 bases and J by 0 bases, with 15 bases between the two germline ends. Per the germline V gene, CDR1 is SQVTM and CDR2 is ANQGSEA. The CDR3 is 17 amino acids. Unique molecular identifiers were incorporated during preparation of the TCRbeta library. Each CDR3 protein is one row after TCRdb ran MiXCR on the PCR reads. Seen here are some 290,000 distinct CDR3 sequences, roughly 25% observed once, and the top ten hold approximately 9.9%. Comments on this clonotype: What it binds is unknown.

The chain has TRBV29-1 and TRBJ2-1, with TRBD1 as a possible D gene (6 bases). Sequenced material: PBMCs, mostly from graft donor cells, taken 180 days after TCRalphabeta/CD19-depleted stem cell transplant. The clonotype originates from a male patient under 18 who had a stem cell transplant for acute lymphoblastic leukemia, so the T cells may come from the graft donor. CDR3 loop: CSVEDGPGEGSYNEQFF. DNA of the CDR3: TGCAGCGTTGAAGATGGTCCAGGGGAAGGCTCCTACAATGAGCAGTTCTTC.